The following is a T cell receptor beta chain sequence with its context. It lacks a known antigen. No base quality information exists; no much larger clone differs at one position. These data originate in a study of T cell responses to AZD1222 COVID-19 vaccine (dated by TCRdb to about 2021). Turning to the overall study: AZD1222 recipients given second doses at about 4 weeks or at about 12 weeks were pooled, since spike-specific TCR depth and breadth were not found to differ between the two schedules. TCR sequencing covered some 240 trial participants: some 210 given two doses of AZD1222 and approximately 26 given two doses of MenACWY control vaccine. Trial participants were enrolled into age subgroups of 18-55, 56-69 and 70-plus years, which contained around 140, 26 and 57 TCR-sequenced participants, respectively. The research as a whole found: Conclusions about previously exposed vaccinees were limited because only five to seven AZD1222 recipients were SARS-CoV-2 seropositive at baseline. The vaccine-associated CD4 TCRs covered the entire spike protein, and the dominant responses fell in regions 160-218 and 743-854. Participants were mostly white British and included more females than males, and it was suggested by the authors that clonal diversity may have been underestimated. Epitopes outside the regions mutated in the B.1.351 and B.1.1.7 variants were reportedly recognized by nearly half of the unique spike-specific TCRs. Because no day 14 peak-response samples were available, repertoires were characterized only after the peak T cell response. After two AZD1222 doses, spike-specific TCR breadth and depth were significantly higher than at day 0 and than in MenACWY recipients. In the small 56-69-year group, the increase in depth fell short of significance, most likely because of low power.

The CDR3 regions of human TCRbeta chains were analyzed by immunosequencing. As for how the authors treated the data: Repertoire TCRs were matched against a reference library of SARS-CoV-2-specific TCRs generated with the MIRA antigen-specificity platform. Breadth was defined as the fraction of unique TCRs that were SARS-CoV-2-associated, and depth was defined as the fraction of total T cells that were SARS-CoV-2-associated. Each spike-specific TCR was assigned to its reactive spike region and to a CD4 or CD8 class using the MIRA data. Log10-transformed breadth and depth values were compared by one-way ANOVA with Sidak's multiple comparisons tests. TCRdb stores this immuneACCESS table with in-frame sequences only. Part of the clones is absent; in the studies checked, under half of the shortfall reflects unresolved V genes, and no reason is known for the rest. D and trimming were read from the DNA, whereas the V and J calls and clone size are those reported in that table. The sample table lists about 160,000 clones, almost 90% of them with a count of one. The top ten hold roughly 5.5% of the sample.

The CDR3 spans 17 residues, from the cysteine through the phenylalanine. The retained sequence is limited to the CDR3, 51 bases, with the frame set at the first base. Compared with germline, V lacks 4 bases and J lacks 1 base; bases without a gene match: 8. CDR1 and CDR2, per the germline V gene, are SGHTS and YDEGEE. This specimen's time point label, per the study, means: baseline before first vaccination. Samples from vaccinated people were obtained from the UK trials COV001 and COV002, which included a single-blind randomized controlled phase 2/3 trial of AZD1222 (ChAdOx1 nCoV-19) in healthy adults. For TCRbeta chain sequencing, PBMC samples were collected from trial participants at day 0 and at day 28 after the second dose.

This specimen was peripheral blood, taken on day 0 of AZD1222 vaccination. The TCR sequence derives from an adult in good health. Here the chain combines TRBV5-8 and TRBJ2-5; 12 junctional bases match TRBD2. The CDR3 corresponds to CASSGEQLAGGQETQYF. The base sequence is TGTGCCAGCAGCGGCGAACAACTAGCGGGGGGCCAAGAGACCCAGTACTTC.